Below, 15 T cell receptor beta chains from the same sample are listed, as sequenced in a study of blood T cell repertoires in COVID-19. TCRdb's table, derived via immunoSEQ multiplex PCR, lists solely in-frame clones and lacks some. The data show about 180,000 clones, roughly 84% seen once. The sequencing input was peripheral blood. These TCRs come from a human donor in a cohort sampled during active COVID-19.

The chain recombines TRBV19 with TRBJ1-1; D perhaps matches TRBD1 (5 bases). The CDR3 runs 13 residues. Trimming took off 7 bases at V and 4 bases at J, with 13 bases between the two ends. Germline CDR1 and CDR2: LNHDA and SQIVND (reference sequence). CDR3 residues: CASKTAGSTEAFF. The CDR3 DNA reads TGTGCCAGTAAGACAGCCGGGAGCACTGAAGCTTTCTTT.

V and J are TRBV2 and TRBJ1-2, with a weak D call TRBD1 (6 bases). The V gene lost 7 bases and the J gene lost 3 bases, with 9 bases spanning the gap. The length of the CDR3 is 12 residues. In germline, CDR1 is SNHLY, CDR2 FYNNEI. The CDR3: CASTGQHYGYTF. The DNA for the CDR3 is TGTGCCAGCACAGGACAGCACTATGGCTACACCTTC.

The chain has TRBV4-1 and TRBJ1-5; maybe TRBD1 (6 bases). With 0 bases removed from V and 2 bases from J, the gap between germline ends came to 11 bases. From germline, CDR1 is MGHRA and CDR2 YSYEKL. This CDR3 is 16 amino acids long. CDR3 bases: TGCGCCAGCAGCCAAGATGGCAGGGGTCGCAATCAGCCCCAGCATTTT. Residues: CASSQDGRGRNQPQHF.

In DNA, the CDR3 is TGTGCCAGCAGCTTAGGGACTAGACCGTACGAGCAGTACTTC. Its protein product is CASSLGTRPYEQYF. The rearrangement uses TRBV7-3 and TRBJ2-7; TRBD2 aligns across 8 bases. The V and J ends lost 2 bases and 4 bases, in that order; junction bases with no gene match: 4. This CDR3 has 14 amino acids. Germline-derived CDR1 and CDR2 are SGHTA and FQGTGA.

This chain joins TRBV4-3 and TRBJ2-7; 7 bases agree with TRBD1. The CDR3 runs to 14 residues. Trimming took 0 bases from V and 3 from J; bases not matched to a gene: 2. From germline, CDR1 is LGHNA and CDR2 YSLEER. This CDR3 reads CASSQEYRGYEQYF. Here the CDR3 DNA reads TGCGCCAGCAGCCAAGAGTACAGGGGCTACGAGCAGTACTTC.

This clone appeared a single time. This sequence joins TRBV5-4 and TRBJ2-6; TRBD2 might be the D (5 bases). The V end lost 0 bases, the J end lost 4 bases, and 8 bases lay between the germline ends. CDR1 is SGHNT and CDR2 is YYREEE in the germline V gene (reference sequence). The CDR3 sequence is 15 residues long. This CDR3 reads CASSLAGVGANVLTF. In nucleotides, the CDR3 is TGTGCCAGCAGCTTGGCCGGGGTCGGGGCCAACGTCCTGACTTTC.

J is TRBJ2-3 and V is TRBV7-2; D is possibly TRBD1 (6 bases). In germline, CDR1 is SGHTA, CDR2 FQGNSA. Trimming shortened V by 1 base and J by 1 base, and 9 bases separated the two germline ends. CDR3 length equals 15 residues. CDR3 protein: CASSLVAGGTDTQYF. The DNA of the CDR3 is TGTGCCAGCAGCTTAGTCGCAGGGGGCACAGATACGCAGTATTTT.

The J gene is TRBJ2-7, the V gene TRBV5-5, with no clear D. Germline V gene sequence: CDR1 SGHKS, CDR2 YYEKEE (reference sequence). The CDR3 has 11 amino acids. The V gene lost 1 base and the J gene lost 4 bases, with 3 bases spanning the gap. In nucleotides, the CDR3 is TGTGCCAGCAGCTTGTATTACGAGCAGTACTTC. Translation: CASSLYYEQYF.

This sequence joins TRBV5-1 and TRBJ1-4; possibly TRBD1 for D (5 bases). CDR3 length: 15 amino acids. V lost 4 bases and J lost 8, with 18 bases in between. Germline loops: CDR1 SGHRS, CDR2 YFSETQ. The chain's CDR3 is CASSPGSGGWEKLFF. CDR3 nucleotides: TGCGCCAGCAGCCCAGGATCGGGGGGTTGGGAAAAACTGTTTTTT.

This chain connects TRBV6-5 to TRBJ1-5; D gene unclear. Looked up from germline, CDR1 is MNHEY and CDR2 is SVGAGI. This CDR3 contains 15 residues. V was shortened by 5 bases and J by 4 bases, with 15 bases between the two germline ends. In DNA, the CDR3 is TGTGCCAGCAGTCGGACTGATTTGGCGAATCAGCCCCAGCATTTT. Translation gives CASSRTDLANQPQHF.

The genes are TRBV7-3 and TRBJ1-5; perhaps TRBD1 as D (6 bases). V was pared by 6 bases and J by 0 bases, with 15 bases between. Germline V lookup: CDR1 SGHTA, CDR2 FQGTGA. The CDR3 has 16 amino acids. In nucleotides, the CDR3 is TGTGCCAGCAGTTTCAGGGGTCGGGATAGCAATCAGCCCCAGCATTTT. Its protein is CASSFRGRDSNQPQHF.

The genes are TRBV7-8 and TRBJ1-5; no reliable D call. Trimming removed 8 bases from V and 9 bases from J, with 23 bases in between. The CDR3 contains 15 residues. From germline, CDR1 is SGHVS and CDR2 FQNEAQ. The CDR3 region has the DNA TGTGCCAGCGAGGCGTCAGGAGGAGGGCTAGGGCCCCAGCATTTT. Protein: CASEASGGGLGPQHF.

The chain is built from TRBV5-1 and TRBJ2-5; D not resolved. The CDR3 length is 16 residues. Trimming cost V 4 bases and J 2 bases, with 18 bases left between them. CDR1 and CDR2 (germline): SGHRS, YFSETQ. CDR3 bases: TGCGCCAGCAGCCCATCCCGGCCGGGTCATCAAGAGACCCAGTACTTC. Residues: CASSPSRPGHQETQYF. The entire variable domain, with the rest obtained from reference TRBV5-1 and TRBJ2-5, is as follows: KAGVTQTPRYLIKTRGQQVTLSCSPISGHRSVSWYQQTPGQGLQFLFEYFSETQRNKGNFPGRFSGRQFSNSRSEMNVSTLELGDSALYLCASSPSRPGHQETQYFGPGTRLLVL.

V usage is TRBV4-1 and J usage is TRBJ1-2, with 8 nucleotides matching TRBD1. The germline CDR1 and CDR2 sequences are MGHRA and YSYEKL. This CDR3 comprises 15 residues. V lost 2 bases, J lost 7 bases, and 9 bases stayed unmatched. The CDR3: CASSQQPGGGGGYTF. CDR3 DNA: TGCGCCAGCAGCCAACAACCAGGGGGCGGAGGTGGCTACACCTTC.

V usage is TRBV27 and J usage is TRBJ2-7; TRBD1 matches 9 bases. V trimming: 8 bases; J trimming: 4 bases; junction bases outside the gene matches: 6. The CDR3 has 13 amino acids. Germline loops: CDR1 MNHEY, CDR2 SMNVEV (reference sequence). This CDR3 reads CASGGTGSYEQYF. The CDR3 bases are TGTGCCAGCGGGGGGACAGGGAGTTACGAGCAGTACTTC.